These T cell receptor beta chains were read from a single sample in a study of cytomegalovirus exposure and HLA in healthy donors. TCRdb's copy holds only in-frame clones and misses some; the assay was immunoSEQ multiplex PCR. The table shows some 110,000 clones, with approximately 70% occurring only once. The material sequenced was PBMCs. The receptor set was obtained from a man aged 25 to 45 in good health and CMV-seropositive. CDR3s include the opening cysteine and the closing phenylalanine or tryptophan. A D gene is named only where the DNA matches it firmly. The size of a clone is reported for some rows only, either as once, few or many, or as a class for expanded clones.

>TRBJ1-2|TRBV6-6|-|-
CASSYDRANYGYTF
TGTGCCAGCAGTTACGACAGAGCTAACTATGGCTACACCTTC
>TRBJ1-4|TRBV18|TRBD1|-
CASSPRTGNEKLFF
TGTGCCAGCTCACCTCGGACAGGGAATGAAAAACTGTTTTTT
>TRBJ1-1|TRBV12-5|-|few
CASPSDSRADTMNTEAFF
TGTGCTAGCCCCTCCGACAGTCGCGCCGATACTATGAACACTGAAGCTTTCTTT
>TRBJ2-2|TRBV5-1|-|-
CASNAGNTGELFF
TGCGCCAGCAATGCGGGGAACACCGGGGAGCTGTTTTTT
>TRBJ2-7|TRBV28|TRBD1|-
CASSLPGQGYYEQYF
TGTGCCAGCAGTTTGCCGGGACAGGGGTACTACGAGCAGTACTTC
>TRBJ2-2|TRBV6-5|-|few
CASSLGGNTGELFF
TGTGCCAGCAGTTTGGGGGGAAACACCGGGGAGCTGTTTTTT
>TRBJ2-5|TRBV4-1|-|-
CASSLSGGGGETQYF
TGCGCCAGCAGCCTAAGTGGAGGGGGCGGGGAGACCCAGTACTTC
>TRBJ2-1|TRBV30|TRBD2|-
CALTERGGSPYNEQFF
TGTGCCTTAACGGAGCGGGGGGGCTCCCCCTACAATGAGCAGTTCTTC
>TRBJ2-7|TRBV15|-|-
CATSRDRGGSYEQYF
TGTGCCACCAGCAGAGATAGAGGGGGCTCCTACGAGCAGTACTTC
>TRBJ1-5|TRBV19|TRBD1|once
CASSMGQGNQPQHF
TGTGCCAGTAGTATGGGACAGGGAAATCAGCCCCAGCATTTT
>TRBJ2-7|TRBV30|-|-
CAWSSPYGQYF
TGTGCCTGGAGTTCCCCCTACGGGCAGTACTTC
>TRBJ1-1|TRBV11-3|TRBD1|-
CASSPEGARVLTEAFF
TGTGCCAGCAGCCCCGAGGGGGCCAGGGTTCTCACTGAAGCTTTCTTT
>TRBJ2-3|TRBV7-9|TRBD2|-
CSSSSLNYGTSGTDTQYF
TGTTCCAGCAGCTCGCTAAACTACGGGACTAGCGGGACAGATACGCAGTATTTT
>TRBJ1-1|TRBV7-6|-|-
CASTTFLGGTEAFF
TGTGCCAGCACCACTTTCTTAGGGGGCACTGAAGCTTTCTTT
>TRBJ1-1|TRBV2|TRBD1|-
CASSVTMGQAEAFF
TGTGCCAGCAGTGTTACTATGGGACAGGCTGAAGCTTTCTTT
>TRBJ2-7|TRBV9|TRBD2|-
CASSPVGRGAYEQYF
TGTGCCAGCAGCCCAGTAGGTCGGGGGGCCTACGAGCAGTACTTC
>TRBJ1-2|TRBV28|-|-
CASSFSDRPYGYTF
TGTGCCAGCAGTTTTTCGGACAGACCTTATGGCTACACCTTC
>TRBJ2-3|TRBV5-1|TRBD2|-
CASSLNPRRLREDWDTQYF
TGCGCCAGCAGCTTGAACCCTAGGCGGTTGCGGGAGGACTGGGATACGCAGTATTTT
>TRBJ2-1|TRBV9|TRBD2|-
CASSVGTSGEQFF
TGTGCCAGCAGCGTAGGGACTAGCGGCGAGCAGTTCTTC
>TRBJ2-1|TRBV27|-|-
CASSLSPHYNEQFF
TGTGCCAGCAGTTTATCCCCCCACTACAATGAGCAGTTCTTC
>TRBJ1-2|TRBV27|TRBD1|-
CASSLVQGAGYGYTF
TGTGCCAGCAGTTTAGTACAGGGGGCCGGGTATGGCTACACCTTC
>TRBJ2-1|TRBV6-5|-|-
CAATSGSNEQFF
TGTGCCGCAACCTCGGGTAGCAATGAGCAGTTCTTC
>TRBJ1-1|TRBV19|TRBD1|few
CASSIRPGQGTLNAEAFF
TGTGCCAGTAGTATAAGACCGGGACAGGGGACCCTAAACGCTGAAGCTTTCTTT